The next 13 T cell receptor beta chains were all read from a single sample in a study of cytomegalovirus exposure and HLA in healthy donors. The repertoire was sequenced with immunoSEQ multiplex PCR; TCRdb's copy has only in-frame clones and lacks some. The sample has 200,000 or so clones; over 65% are singletons. Source material: PBMCs. These receptors originate from a woman aged 18-29 years in good health and CMV-seronegative.

This chain connects TRBV28 to TRBJ1-1; D gene uncertain. V lost 6 bases to trimming and J lost 2 bases, with 4 bases between them. Germline V gene lookup returns CDR1 MDHEN and CDR2 SYDVKM. The CDR3 length is 11 residues. The chain's CDR3 is CASSGNTEAFF. DNA of the CDR3: TGTGCCAGCAGCGGAAACACTGAAGCTTTCTTT.

This clone was counted many times. The chain recombines TRBV4-1 with TRBJ1-2; D unresolved. The CDR3 length is 11 residues. Germline CDR1 reads MGHRA; CDR2 reads YSYEKL. Trimming took off 0 bases at V and 7 bases at J, with 3 bases between the two ends. The CDR3 DNA is TGCGCCAGCAGCCAAGATGCTGGCTACACCTTC. Its protein product is CASSQDAGYTF.

DNA for the CDR3: TGTGCCAGCAGGGGACCACTGAGGGTGAGCAATCAGCCCCAGCATTTT. It specifies CASRGPLRVSNQPQHF. The chain carries TRBV28 and TRBJ1-5; D might be TRBD1 (5 bases). The CDR3 spans 16 residues. Looked up from germline, CDR1 is MDHEN and CDR2 is SYDVKM. Trimming cost V 6 bases and J 1 base, with 16 bases left between them.

This chain joins TRBV9 and TRBJ2-5; 8 nucleotides line up with TRBD1. Trimming cost V 4 bases and J 5 bases; bases outside gene matches: 10. The CDR3 consists of 15 residues. Germline assignment: CDR1 SGDLS and CDR2 YYNGEE. The CDR3 sequence: CASSLRPTGEETQYF. CDR3 nucleotide sequence: TGTGCCAGCAGCCTACGCCCGACAGGGGAGGAGACCCAGTACTTC.

The chain carries TRBV15 and TRBJ2-3; D possibly corresponds to TRBD1 (6 bases). Germline assignment: CDR1 LNHNV and CDR2 YYDKDF (reference sequence). The germline V and J ends were trimmed by 3 bases and 2 bases, with 12 bases remaining between them. This CDR3 has 15 residues. The CDR3 region is CATSRFNRDTDTQYF. CDR3 DNA sequence: TGTGCCACCAGCAGGTTCAACAGGGACACAGATACGCAGTATTTT.

V usage is TRBV27 and J usage is TRBJ2-7; D perhaps matches TRBD2 (6 bases). Looked up from germline, CDR1 is MNHEY and CDR2 is SMNVEV (reference sequence). With 3 bases removed from V and 2 bases from J, the gap between germline ends came to 14 bases. The CDR3 consists of 15 residues. CDR3: CASSLRGIGAYEQYF. As DNA, the CDR3 is TGTGCCAGCAGTTTGCGGGGCATTGGGGCCTACGAGCAGTACTTC.

V usage is TRBV25-1 and J usage is TRBJ1-6; 7 bases fit TRBD1. This CDR3 spans 16 amino acids. Per germline, CDR1 MGHDK and CDR2 SYGVNS. The V and J ends lost 4 bases and 5 bases, in that order; junction bases with no gene match: 8. CDR3 DNA: TGTGCCAGCAGTGCCCTCCGGGACAGTGATAATTCACCCCTCCACTTT. This gives the protein CASSALRDSDNSPLHF.

This clone has only one observation. This chain joins TRBV5-1 and TRBJ2-1; 9 bases line up with TRBD2. Germline trimming cut 4 bases from V and 9 bases from J; bases unmatched to any gene: 14. Per the germline V gene, CDR1 is SGHRS and CDR2 is YFSETQ. There are 16 residues in the CDR3. The CDR3 DNA sequence: TGCGCCAGCAGCACCCTAGCGGGACGCCCTGGCGGTGAGCAGTTCTTC. It specifies CASSTLAGRPGGEQFF.

In its sample, this clone was seen once. The chain couples TRBV25-1 to TRBJ2-7; 7 positions match TRBD1. This CDR3 is 12 amino acids long. With V trimmed by 4 bases and J by 5 bases, 2 bases remained unmatched. The germline gives CDR1 MGHDK, CDR2 SYGVNS. The CDR3 is CASSGDRDEQYF. The CDR3 DNA sequence: TGTGCCAGCAGTGGTGACAGGGACGAGCAGTACTTC.

This sequence joins TRBV7-3 and TRBJ2-7; perhaps TRBD1 as D (6 bases). The CDR3 covers 13 residues. CDR1 is SGHTA and CDR2 is FQGTGA in the germline V gene. Between the trimmed V and J ends, which lost 5 bases and 5 bases, there was a span of 13 bases. The CDR3 DNA follows: TGTGCCAGCAGCCTGGGCAGGGGTCACGAGCAGTACTTC. It specifies CASSLGRGHEQYF.

This chain links TRBV9 with TRBJ2-3, with D unresolved. Germline assignment: CDR1 SGDLS and CDR2 YYNGEE. This CDR3 region has 15 residues. The germline V and J ends were trimmed by 0 bases and 0 bases, with 8 bases remaining between them. CDR3 protein: CASSVGSDSTDTQYF. The CDR3 coding sequence is TGTGCCAGCAGCGTAGGGAGCGACAGCACAGATACGCAGTATTTT.

This sequence joins TRBV5-1 and TRBJ2-7, with a tentative D call TRBD2 (6 bases). Trimming removed 7 bases from V and 5 bases from J, with 13 bases in between. Germline CDR1 SGHRS, CDR2 YFSETQ. This CDR3 has 12 residues. CDR3 residues: CASRRERDEQYF. CDR3 coding DNA: TGCGCCAGCCGACGGGAGCGGGACGAGCAGTACTTC. The full variable domain, in which reference TRBV5-1 and TRBJ2-7 provide the parts outside the CDR3, is KAGVTQTPRYLIKTRGQQVTLSCSPISGHRSVSWYQQTPGQGLQFLFEYFSETQRNKGNFPGRFSGRQFSNSRSEMNVSTLELGDSALYLCASRRERDEQYFGPGTRLTVT.

The chain carries TRBV10-3 and TRBJ1-5, with a tentative D call TRBD1 (6 bases). The V gene's germline CDR1 is ENHRY and CDR2 SYGVKD. V lost 5 bases to trimming and J lost 3 bases, with 11 bases between them. The CDR3 is 14 residues long. The CDR3 DNA follows: TGTGCCATCAGTTCGGACAGCTTCAATCAGCCCCAGCATTTT. It encodes CAISSDSFNQPQHF.